This T cell receptor (beta chain) was observed in a study of early T cells in non-severe SARS-CoV-2 infection. Study-wide context: Sequenced bulk RNA came from whole blood that was unsorted, and chains were unpaired. Whole-study findings and limits: The study's VDJdb matching favored anti-spike CD8 responses and missed private and CD4 specificities.

Separate cDNA molecules each had unique molecular identifiers attached to them. From the 5' RACE reads, TCRdb called clonotypes with MiXCR, one entry per CDR3 protein. The sample lists about 97,000 distinct CDR3 sequences, 8% to 13% seen once, with roughly 4.5% in the top ten. The CDR3 sequence is 17 residues long. Germline CDR1 and CDR2: LNHDA and SQIVND (reference sequence). V gave up 0 bases and J gave up 3 bases; unmatched junction bases: 6. This clonotype was observed many times. Its antigen is not known. The sequence came from an adult who was a healthcare worker with PCR-confirmed SARS-CoV-2 infection or an uninfected control (not recorded which). The gene calls are TRBV19 and TRBJ2-4; 9 positions agree with TRBD1. The input for sequencing was whole blood, taken at baseline. CDR3: CASSIERQGVGKNIQYF. In nucleotides, the CDR3 is TGTGCCAGTAGTATAGAGAGACAGGGGGTAGGCAAAAACATTCAGTACTTC.